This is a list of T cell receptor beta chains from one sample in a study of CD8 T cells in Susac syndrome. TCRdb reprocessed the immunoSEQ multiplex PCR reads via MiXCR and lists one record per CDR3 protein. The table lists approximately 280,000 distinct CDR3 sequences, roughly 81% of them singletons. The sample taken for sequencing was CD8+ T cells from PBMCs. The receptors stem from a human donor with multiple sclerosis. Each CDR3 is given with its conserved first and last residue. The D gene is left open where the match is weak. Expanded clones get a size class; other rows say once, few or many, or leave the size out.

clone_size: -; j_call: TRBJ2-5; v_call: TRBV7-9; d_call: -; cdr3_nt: TGTGCCAGCAGCTCCAGCGAACAAGAGACCCAGTACTTC; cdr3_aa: CASSSSEQETQYF
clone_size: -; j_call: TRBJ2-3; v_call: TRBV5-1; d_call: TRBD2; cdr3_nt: TGCGCCAGCAGCTTGTACGGGACTACCGAAGATACGCAGTATTTT; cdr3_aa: CASSLYGTTEDTQYF
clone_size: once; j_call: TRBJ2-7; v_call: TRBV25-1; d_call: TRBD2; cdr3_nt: TGTGCCAGCAGTCCGGGACTAAGGTACGAGCAGTACTTC; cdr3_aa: CASSPGLRYEQYF
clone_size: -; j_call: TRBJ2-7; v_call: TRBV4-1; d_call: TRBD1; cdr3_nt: TGCGCCAGCAGCCCGGGGAACAGGGGGGTGTCCGAGCAGTACTTC; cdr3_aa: CASSPGNRGVSEQYF
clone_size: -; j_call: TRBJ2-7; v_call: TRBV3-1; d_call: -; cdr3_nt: TGTGCCAGCAGCCAGGGCGAGCAGGGCCCTCACGAGCAGTACTTC; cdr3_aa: CASSQGEQGPHEQYF
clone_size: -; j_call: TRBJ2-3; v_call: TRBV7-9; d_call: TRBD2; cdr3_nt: TGTGCCAGCAGCTCCGGGACTAGCGGGAGTGGGGAAGATACGCAGTATTTT; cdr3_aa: CASSSGTSGSGEDTQYF
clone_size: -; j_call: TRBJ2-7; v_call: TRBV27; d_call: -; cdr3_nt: TGTGCCAGCAGTTTAAGACGGGACGGTTACTCCTACGAGCAGTACTTC; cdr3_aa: CASSLRRDGYSYEQYF
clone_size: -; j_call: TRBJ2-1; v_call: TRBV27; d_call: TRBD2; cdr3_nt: TGTGCCAGCAGTTGGGGCTTAGCGGGAGGGCCCTACTTCTTC; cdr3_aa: CASSWGLAGGPYFF
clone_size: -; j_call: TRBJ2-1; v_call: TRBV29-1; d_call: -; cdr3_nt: TGCAGCGTTGACGACAGCGGGCTAGGGAATGAGCAGTTCTTC; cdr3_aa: CSVDDSGLGNEQFF
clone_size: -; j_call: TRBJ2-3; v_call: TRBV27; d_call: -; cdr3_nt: TGTGCCAGCCCCCGTCCGGGAGAAACGCAGTATTTT; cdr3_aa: CASPRPGETQYF
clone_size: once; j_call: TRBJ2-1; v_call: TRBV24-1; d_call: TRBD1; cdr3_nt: TGTGCCACCAGTCCAGGGGACAGGGGGTACAATGAGCAGTTCTTC; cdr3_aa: CATSPGDRGYNEQFF
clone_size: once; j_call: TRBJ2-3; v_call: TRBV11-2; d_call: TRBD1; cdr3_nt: TGTGCCAGCAGCAATCCGACAGGGGGCCCAGATACGCAGTATTTT; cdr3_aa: CASSNPTGGPDTQYF
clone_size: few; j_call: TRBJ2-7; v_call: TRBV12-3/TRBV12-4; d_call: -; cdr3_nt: TGTGCCAGCAGCCCCCGTAAGGCCGAGCAGTACTTC; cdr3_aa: CASSPRKAEQYF
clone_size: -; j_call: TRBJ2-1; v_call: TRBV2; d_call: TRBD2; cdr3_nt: TGTGCCAGCGGTTTCACTAGCGGAAGATACAATGAGCAGTTCTTC; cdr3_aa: CASGFTSGRYNEQFF
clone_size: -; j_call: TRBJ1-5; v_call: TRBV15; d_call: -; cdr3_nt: TGTGCCACCAGCAGAGATCTTCTCTCTTTCCAGCATTTT; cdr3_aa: CATSRDLLSFQHF
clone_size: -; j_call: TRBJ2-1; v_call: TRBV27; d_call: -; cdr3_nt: TGTGCCACCGCCCGATGGGGAGAACGGCTATGGCAGTTCTTC; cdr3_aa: CATARWGERLWQFF
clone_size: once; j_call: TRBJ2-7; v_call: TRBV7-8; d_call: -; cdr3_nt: TGTGCCAGCAGCTTAGTAGGGATCCACGAGCAGTACTTC; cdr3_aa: CASSLVGIHEQYF
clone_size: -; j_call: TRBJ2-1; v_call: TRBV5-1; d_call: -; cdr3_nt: TGCGCCAGCAGCAACCACGGCGGGTGGATGTATGAGCAGTTCTTC; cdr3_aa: CASSNHGGWMYEQFF
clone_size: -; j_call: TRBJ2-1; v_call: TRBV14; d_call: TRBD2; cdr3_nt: TGTGCCAGCAGCCCGATAGCGGGAGGGACCAGCGAGCAGTTCTTC; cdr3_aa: CASSPIAGGTSEQFF
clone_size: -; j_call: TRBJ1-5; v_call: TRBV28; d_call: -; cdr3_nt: TGTGCCAGCAGTTCGGCAGGAGGAAGCAATCAGCCCCAGCATTTT; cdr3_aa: CASSSAGGSNQPQHF
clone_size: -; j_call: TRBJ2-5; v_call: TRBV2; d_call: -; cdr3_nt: TGTGCCAGCGAAAGTGATACCCAGTACTTC; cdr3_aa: CASESDTQYF
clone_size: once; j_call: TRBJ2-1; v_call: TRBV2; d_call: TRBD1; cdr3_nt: TGTGCCAGCGCCGGACAGGGGGCTTTCTTC; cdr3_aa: CASAGQGAFF
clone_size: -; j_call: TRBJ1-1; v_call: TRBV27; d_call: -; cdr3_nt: TGTGCCAGCAGGAGACCGGGACACTTGAACACTGAAGCTTTCTTT; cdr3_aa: CASRRPGHLNTEAFF
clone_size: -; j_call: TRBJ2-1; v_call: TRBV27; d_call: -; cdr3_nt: TGTGCCAGCAGTCCCGAAGTAGCGGCCTCCTACAATGAGCAGTTCTTC; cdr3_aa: CASSPEVAASYNEQFF
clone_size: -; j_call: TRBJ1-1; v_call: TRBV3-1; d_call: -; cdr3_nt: TGTGCCAGCAGCCAATTAACGGGGACTGAAGCTTTCTTT; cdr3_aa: CASSQLTGTEAFF
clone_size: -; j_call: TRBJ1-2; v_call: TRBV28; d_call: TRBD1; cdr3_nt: TGTGCCAGCAGGCAGGACAGGGGTTTCTATGGCTACACCTTC; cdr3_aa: CASRQDRGFYGYTF
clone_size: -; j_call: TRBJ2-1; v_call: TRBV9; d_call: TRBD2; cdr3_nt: TGTGCCAGCAGTGGGACTAGCGGGAGTGTCTCCTACAATGAGCAGTTCTTC; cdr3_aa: CASSGTSGSVSYNEQFF
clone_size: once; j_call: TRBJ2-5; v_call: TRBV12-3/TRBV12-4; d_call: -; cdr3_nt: TGTGCCAGCAGTTTCGATACCCAAGAGACCCAGTACTTC; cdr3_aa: CASSFDTQETQYF
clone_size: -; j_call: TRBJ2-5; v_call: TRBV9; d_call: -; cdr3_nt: TGTGCCAGCAGCGCCTCGGTAAAGCAGCCTGTCCAGACCCAGTACTTC; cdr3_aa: CASSASVKQPVQTQYF
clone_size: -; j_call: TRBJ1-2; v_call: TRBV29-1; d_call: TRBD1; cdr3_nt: TGCAGCGTTGACGGAGGACAGGGTCTAAAAGGCTACACCTTC; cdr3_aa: CSVDGGQGLKGYTF
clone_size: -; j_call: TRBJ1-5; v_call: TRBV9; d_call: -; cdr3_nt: TGTGCCAGCAGCGTATCAGACCTGGGTCAGCCCCAGCATTTT; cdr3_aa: CASSVSDLGQPQHF